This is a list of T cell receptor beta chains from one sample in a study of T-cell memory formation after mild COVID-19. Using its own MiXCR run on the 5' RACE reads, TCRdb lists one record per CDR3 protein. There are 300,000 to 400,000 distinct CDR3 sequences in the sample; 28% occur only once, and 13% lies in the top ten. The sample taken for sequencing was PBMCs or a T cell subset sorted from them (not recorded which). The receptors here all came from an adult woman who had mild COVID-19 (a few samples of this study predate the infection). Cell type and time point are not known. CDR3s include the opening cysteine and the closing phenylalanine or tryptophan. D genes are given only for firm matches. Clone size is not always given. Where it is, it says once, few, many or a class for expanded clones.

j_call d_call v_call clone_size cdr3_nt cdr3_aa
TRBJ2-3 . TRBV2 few TGTGCCAGCAGTTGGACTCCTCTTTCAGATACGCAGTATTTT CASSWTPLSDTQYF
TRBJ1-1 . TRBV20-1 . TGCAGTGCTAGGGTCAGGGGCAGCACTGAAGCTTTCTTT CSARVRGSTEAFF
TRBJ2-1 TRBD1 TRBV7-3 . TGTGCCAGCAGCTCAAGGACAGGAACAGGGCGATCCTACAATGAGCAGTTCTTC CASSSRTGTGRSYNEQFF
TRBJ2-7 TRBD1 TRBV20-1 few TGCAGTGCGAGGGACAGGACCTACGAGCAGTACTTC CSARDRTYEQYF
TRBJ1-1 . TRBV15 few TGTGCCACCTCCGGGACCCGGAACACTGAAGCTTTCTTT CATSGTRNTEAFF
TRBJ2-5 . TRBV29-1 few TGCAGCGTTGTGGATCAAGAGACCCAGTACTTC CSVVDQETQYF
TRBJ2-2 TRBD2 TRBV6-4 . TGTGCCAGCGCCGAGGGCGGGAGTACCGGGGAGCTGTTTTTT CASAEGGSTGELFF
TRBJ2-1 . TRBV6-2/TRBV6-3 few TGTGCCAGCAGTTACCAGTTCAATGAGCAGTTCTTC CASSYQFNEQFF
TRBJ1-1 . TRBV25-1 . TGTGCCAGCAGGACAGACACTGAAGCTTTCTTT CASRTDTEAFF
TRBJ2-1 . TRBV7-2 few TGTGCCAGCAGCTCGGGGCTCGCCTACAATGAGCAGTTCTTC CASSSGLAYNEQFF
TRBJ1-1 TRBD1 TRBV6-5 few TGTGCCAGCAGCCTAAGCGACAGGGGTCAAACTGAAGCTTTCTTT CASSLSDRGQTEAFF
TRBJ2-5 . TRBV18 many TGTGCCAGCTCACCACCGGAGTCAGTGACCCAGTACTTC CASSPPESVTQYF
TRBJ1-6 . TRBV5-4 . TGTGCCAGCAGCTTGGACCCGACCCTCGCAAATTCACCCCTCCACTTT CASSLDPTLANSPLHF
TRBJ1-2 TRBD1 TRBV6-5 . TGTGCCAGCAGATCCAGGGGGCAAGGCTACACCTTC CASRSRGQGYTF
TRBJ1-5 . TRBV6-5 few TGTGCCAGCAGCCCCGAGGGCGGGGGTGGGCAGCCCCAGCATTTT CASSPEGGGGQPQHF
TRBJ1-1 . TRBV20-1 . TGCAGTGCTAGAGATGCGACCAGGGGGAACACTGAAGCTTTCTTT CSARDATRGNTEAFF
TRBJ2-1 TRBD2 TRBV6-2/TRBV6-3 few TGTGCCAGCAGCCCTCTAGCGGGAGTAAATAATGAGCAGTTCTTC CASSPLAGVNNEQFF
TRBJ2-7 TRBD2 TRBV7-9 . TGTGCCAGCAGTATAGGAGAGGGACTAGTTTCCTACGAGCAGTACTTC CASSIGEGLVSYEQYF
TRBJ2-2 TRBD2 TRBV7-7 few TGTGCTAGCAGCGCCGGGACTAGCTCCTCGGAGCTGTTTTTT CASSAGTSSSELFF
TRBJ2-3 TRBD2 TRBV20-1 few TGCAGTGCTAGAGACTTACTAGCGGGGGCCACAGATACGCAGTATTTT CSARDLLAGATDTQYF
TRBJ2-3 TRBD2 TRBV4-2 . TGTGCCAGCAGCCAAGATCCTAGCGGGAGAATTATGGGAACAGATACGCAGTATTTT CASSQDPSGRIMGTDTQYF
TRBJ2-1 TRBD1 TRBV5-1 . TGCGCCAGCAGAGGGCAGGGGGCTGAGCAGTTCTTC CASRGQGAEQFF
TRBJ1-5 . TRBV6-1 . TGTGCCAGCAGTGAACGTGGGGTTGTGCGCAATCAGCCCCAGCATTTT CASSERGVVRNQPQHF
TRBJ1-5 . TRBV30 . TGTGCCTGGAGTGTAGCACAGGTAGGGCCCCAGCATTTT CAWSVAQVGPQHF
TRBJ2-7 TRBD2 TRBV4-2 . TGTGCCAGCAGCGAGGGACTAGGGCTATACGAGCAGTACTTC CASSEGLGLYEQYF
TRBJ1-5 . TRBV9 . TGTGCCAGCAGCGTAGGAATGCAAAATCAGCCCCAGCATTTT CASSVGMQNQPQHF
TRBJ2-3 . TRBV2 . TGTGCCAGCAGGACCCTCTCCAGCACAGATACGCAGTATTTT CASRTLSSTDTQYF
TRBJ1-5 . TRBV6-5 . TGTGCCAGCCAGCGGGGGGCTAATCAGCCCCAGCATTTT CASQRGANQPQHF
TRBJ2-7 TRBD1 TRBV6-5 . TGTGCCAGCAGTTCCTACCGGGACAGCCAACTACGTTTCTACGAGCAGTACTTC CASSSYRDSQLRFYEQYF
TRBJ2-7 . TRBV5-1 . TGCGCCAGCAGCCCTCTCCCTACATCCTACGAGCAGTACTTC CASSPLPTSYEQYF
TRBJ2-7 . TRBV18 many TGTGCCAGCTCACAGGACCAGGGAGCCTACGAGCAGTACTTC CASSQDQGAYEQYF
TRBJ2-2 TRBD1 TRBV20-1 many TGCAGTGCTAGTCCGACAGGGCAGATAGGGGAGCTGTTTTTT CSASPTGQIGELFF
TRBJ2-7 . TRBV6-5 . TGTGCCAGCAGACTGGGGCCGGGAAATTCCTACGTGCAGTACTTC CASRLGPGNSYVQYF
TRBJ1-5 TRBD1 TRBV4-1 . TGCGCCAGCAGCCAAGGATCGGACAGGGGGTCACCCAGCAATCAGCCCCAGCATTTT CASSQGSDRGSPSNQPQHF
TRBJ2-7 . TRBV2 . TGTGCCAGCAGACTGTCAGCTCCCGAGCAGTACTTC CASRLSAPEQYF
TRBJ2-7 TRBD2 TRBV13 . TGTGCCAGCAGCTCGTGGGCAGGGACTAGCGGGAACTCCTACGAGCAGTACTTC CASSSWAGTSGNSYEQYF
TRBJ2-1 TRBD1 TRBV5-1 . TGCGCCAGCAGATTCAGGGGGCTCCAGGGATTATACAATGAGCAGTTCTTC CASRFRGLQGLYNEQFF
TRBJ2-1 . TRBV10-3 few TGTGCCATCTCGACCCAGGGTAGCTCCTACAATGAGCAGTTCTTC CAISTQGSSYNEQFF
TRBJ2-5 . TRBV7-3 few TGTGCCAGCAGAGCCGAGACCCAGTACTTC CASRAETQYF
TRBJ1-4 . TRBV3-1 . TGTGCCAGCAGCCAAGATCTCGTCAGGGAAAATGAAAAACTGTTTTTT CASSQDLVRENEKLFF
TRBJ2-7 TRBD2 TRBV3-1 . TGTGCCAGCAGCCTCGGGACTAGCGGAGTCTACGAGCAGTACTTC CASSLGTSGVYEQYF
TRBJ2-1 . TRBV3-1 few TGTGCCAGCAGCTTCCGACGAGCCCATGAGCAGTTCTTC CASSFRRAHEQFF
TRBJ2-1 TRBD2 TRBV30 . TGTGCCTGGAAGCGGGGCGGCAATGAGCAGTTCTTC CAWKRGGNEQFF
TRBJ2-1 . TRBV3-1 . TGTGCCACCAAGGCTTCCAATGAGCAGTTCTTC CATKASNEQFF
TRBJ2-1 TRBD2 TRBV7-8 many TGTGCCAGCAGCCCTAATAGCGGGGGGATCTGGAATGAGCAGTTCTTC CASSPNSGGIWNEQFF
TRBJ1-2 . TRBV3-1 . TGTGCCAGCAGCCGGGAGCTTACAGCGTCTGGCTACACCTTC CASSRELTASGYTF
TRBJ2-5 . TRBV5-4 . TGTGCCAGCAGCATTGGAGGGCCCTCGGGTAAAGAGACCCAGTACTTC CASSIGGPSGKETQYF
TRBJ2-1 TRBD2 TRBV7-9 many TGTGCCAGCAGCTCAACGGGGCTAGCGGACTACAATGAGCAGTTCTTC CASSSTGLADYNEQFF
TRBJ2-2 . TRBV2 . TGTGCCAGCAGTGTTCTCGCCACCGGGGAGCTGTTTTTT CASSVLATGELFF
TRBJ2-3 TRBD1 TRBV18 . TGTGCCAGCTCACCACGGGACAGGCTAGTTGAAGATACGCAGTATTTT CASSPRDRLVEDTQYF
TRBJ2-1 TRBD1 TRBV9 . TGTGCCAGCAGCCCGGGACAGATCAATGAGCAGTTCTTC CASSPGQINEQFF
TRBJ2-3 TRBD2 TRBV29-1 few TGCAGCGTTGATAGCGGGGGGAAGGATACGCAGTATTTT CSVDSGGKDTQYF
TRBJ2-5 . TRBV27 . TGTGCCAGCAGTTTAACAGGGATTGTCGGGACAGAGACCCAGTACTTC CASSLTGIVGTETQYF
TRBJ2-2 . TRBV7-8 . TGTGCCAGCAGCTTAGGTTGGGGGAACACCGGGGAGCTGTTTTTT CASSLGWGNTGELFF
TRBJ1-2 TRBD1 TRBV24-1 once TGTGCCACCAGTGATTCCCGGACAGGGGGAAACTATGGCTACACCTTC CATSDSRTGGNYGYTF